Listed below are T cell receptor beta chains from one sample, sequenced in a study of cytotoxic CD8 clonotypes in ibrutinib-treated CLL. Clones were sequenced by immunoSEQ multiplex PCR, and TCRdb holds only the in-frame ones, with some missing. The data hold about 130,000 clones, with 75% to 90% observed a single time. Sequencing used PBMCs, obtained after 24 months of ibrutinib treatment. The receptors originated from a human donor with chronic lymphocytic leukemia. CDR3s include the opening cysteine and the closing phenylalanine or tryptophan. D genes are given only for firm matches. Clone sizes are given selectively: once, few, many, or a class where the clone is expanded.

D: NA; size: NA; V: TRBV19; J: TRBJ2-3; CDR3: CASSIEGTTFSSTDTQYF; DNA: TGTGCCAGTAGTATAGAGGGGACGACTTTTTCTAGCACAGATACGCAGTATTTT
D: TRBD1; size: NA; V: TRBV28; J: TRBJ2-7; CDR3: CASSLTGTGSYEQYF; DNA: TGTGCCAGCAGTTTAACCGGGACAGGCTCCTACGAGCAGTACTTC
D: NA; size: NA; V: TRBV11-3; J: TRBJ1-1; CDR3: CASSLEGAGNTEAFF; DNA: TGTGCCAGCAGCTTAGAGGGCGCAGGGAACACTGAAGCTTTCTTT
D: NA; size: NA; V: TRBV18; J: TRBJ1-3; CDR3: CASSEATGSGNTIYF; DNA: TGTGCCAGCTCAGAAGCCACAGGCTCTGGAAACACCATATATTTT
D: NA; size: NA; V: TRBV4-2; J: TRBJ1-1; CDR3: CASSQDQAVNTEAFF; DNA: TGTGCCAGCAGCCAAGATCAGGCCGTGAACACTGAAGCTTTCTTT
D: TRBD2; size: once; V: TRBV2; J: TRBJ2-3; CDR3: CASRETSGRLTDTQYF; DNA: TGTGCCAGCAGGGAGACTAGCGGGAGGTTAACAGATACGCAGTATTTT
D: TRBD2; size: NA; V: TRBV23-1; J: TRBJ2-7; CDR3: CASATDLRTRPRDEQYF; DNA: TGCGCCAGCGCTACTGATTTGAGGACTAGACCTCGAGACGAGCAGTACTTC
D: TRBD2; size: NA; V: TRBV5-1; J: TRBJ2-5; CDR3: CASSEPGGPETQYF; DNA: TGCGCCAGCTCTGAGCCGGGGGGGCCGGAGACCCAGTACTTC
D: NA; size: NA; V: TRBV7-2; J: TRBJ2-3; CDR3: CASSLVGRADTQYF; DNA: TGTGCCAGCAGCTTAGTGGGACGGGCAGATACGCAGTATTTT
D: NA; size: NA; V: TRBV21-1; J: TRBJ2-7; CDR3: CASSKVGDKGANEQYF; DNA: TGTGCCAGCAGCAAAGTTGGGGACAAGGGGGCCAACGAGCAGTACTTC
D: NA; size: NA; V: TRBV7-3; J: TRBJ2-7; CDR3: CASSSTSGEQYF; DNA: TGTGCCAGCAGCTCAACCTCCGGGGAGCAGTACTTC
D: NA; size: NA; V: TRBV7-2; J: TRBJ2-2; CDR3: CASSPAAVRLFF; DNA: TGTGCCAGCAGCCCCGCGGCGGTTCGGCTGTTTTTT
D: TRBD1; size: once; V: TRBV7-8; J: TRBJ2-4; CDR3: CASSLEYRDRGDIQYF; DNA: TGTGCCAGCAGCTTAGAGTACCGGGACAGGGGGGACATTCAGTACTTC
D: NA; size: once; V: TRBV4-1; J: TRBJ1-3; CDR3: CASSQVQSSGNTIYF; DNA: TGCGCCAGCAGCCAAGTTCAGAGCTCTGGAAACACCATATATTTT
D: NA; size: NA; V: TRBV4-3; J: TRBJ2-7; CDR3: CASSQEVFIGLLSGYEQYF; DNA: TGCGCCAGCAGCCAAGAGGTGTTCATTGGTCTGTTGTCTGGTTACGAGCAGTACTTC
D: TRBD2; size: NA; V: TRBV19; J: TRBJ2-7; CDR3: CASSRGGAMEQYF; DNA: TGTGCCAGTTCCCGGGGGGGAGCGATGGAGCAGTACTTC
D: NA; size: NA; V: TRBV6-1; J: TRBJ1-1; CDR3: CASSDRQSTQGEAFF; DNA: TGTGCCAGCAGTGATCGGCAGTCAACTCAGGGTGAAGCTTTCTTT
D: NA; size: NA; V: TRBV5-4; J: TRBJ1-3; CDR3: CASSLTGPGNTIYF; DNA: TGTGCCAGCAGCTTAACAGGGCCTGGAAACACCATATATTTT
D: TRBD2; size: NA; V: TRBV18; J: TRBJ2-6; CDR3: CASSPGSGRTGANVLTF; DNA: TGTGCCAGCTCACCAGGTAGCGGGCGGACTGGGGCCAACGTCCTGACTTTC
D: NA; size: NA; V: TRBV7-2; J: TRBJ2-1; CDR3: CASSLYLDPSNEQFF; DNA: TGTGCCAGCAGCTTATACTTAGACCCATCCAATGAGCAGTTCTTC
D: NA; size: NA; V: TRBV2; J: TRBJ2-2; CDR3: CASSKSGNIGELFF; DNA: TGTGCCAGCAGTAAGTCCGGGAATATCGGGGAGCTGTTTTTT
D: TRBD2; size: NA; V: TRBV9; J: TRBJ2-3; CDR3: CASSVELAGGRTTQYF; DNA: TGTGCCAGCAGCGTAGAGCTAGCGGGGGGGAGGACAACGCAGTATTTT
D: TRBD1; size: NA; V: TRBV4-1; J: TRBJ1-1; CDR3: CASSQLQGSTEAFF; DNA: TGCGCCAGCAGCCAACTACAGGGGAGCACTGAAGCTTTCTTT
D: NA; size: NA; V: TRBV10-3; J: TRBJ1-6; CDR3: CAISRDNSPLHF; DNA: TGTGCCATCAGTAGGGATAATTCACCCCTCCACTTT
D: NA; size: NA; V: TRBV15; J: TRBJ1-1; CDR3: CATSRPLPNTEAFF; DNA: TGTGCCACCAGCAGGCCCTTACCGAACACTGAAGCTTTCTTT
D: NA; size: NA; V: TRBV6-5; J: TRBJ1-3; CDR3: CASSYQTGSGNTIYF; DNA: TGTGCCAGCAGTTACCAGACAGGCTCTGGAAACACCATATATTTT
D: TRBD2; size: NA; V: TRBV5-1; J: TRBJ2-1; CDR3: CASSLSGSKDNEQFF; DNA: TGCGCCAGCAGCCTTAGCGGGAGTAAGGACAATGAGCAGTTCTTC
D: NA; size: NA; V: TRBV4-1; J: TRBJ2-7; CDR3: CASSQVGGTFLDF; DNA: TGCGCCAGCAGCCAAGTTGGGGGCACGTTTTTGGACTTC
D: NA; size: NA; V: TRBV9; J: TRBJ2-1; CDR3: CASSGDRFYNEQFF; DNA: TGTGCCAGCAGCGGAGACAGGTTTTACAATGAGCAGTTCTTC
D: NA; size: medium-sized; V: TRBV20-1; J: TRBJ2-7; CDR3: CSAGVEQYF; DNA: TGCAGTGCTGGTGTGGAGCAGTACTTC
D: TRBD1; size: NA; V: TRBV19; J: TRBJ1-4; CDR3: CASSKMDRDLKKLFF; DNA: TGTGCCAGTAGTAAGATGGACAGGGATCTGAAGAAACTGTTTTTT
D: TRBD1; size: NA; V: TRBV27; J: TRBJ2-7; CDR3: CASSYGTGFRYEQYF; DNA: TGTGCCAGCAGTTACGGGACAGGGTTTCGCTACGAGCAGTACTTC
D: TRBD2; size: NA; V: TRBV7-7; J: TRBJ2-3; CDR3: CASSLAINSGRGTDTQYF; DNA: TGTGCTAGCAGCTTAGCGATCAACAGCGGGAGGGGCACAGATACGCAGTATTTT
D: NA; size: NA; V: TRBV4-2; J: TRBJ1-5; CDR3: CASSQERDKPQHF; DNA: TGTGCCAGCAGCCAAGAACGGGACAAGCCCCAGCATTTT
D: TRBD1; size: NA; V: TRBV6-1; J: TRBJ1-5; CDR3: CASSGDSQPQHF; DNA: TGTGCCAGCAGTGGGGACAGCCAGCCCCAGCATTTT
D: TRBD2; size: NA; V: TRBV7-9; J: TRBJ2-1; CDR3: CASSLWAGAYNEQFF; DNA: TGTGCCAGCAGCTTATGGGCGGGAGCTTACAATGAGCAGTTCTTC
D: NA; size: NA; V: TRBV19; J: TRBJ2-3; CDR3: CASRSALHLDTQYF; DNA: TGTGCCAGTAGATCCGCACTCCATCTAGATACGCAGTATTTT
D: TRBD1; size: once; V: TRBV12-5; J: TRBJ1-5; CDR3: CASGWGRDRGLNSNQPQHF; DNA: TGTGCTAGTGGTTGGGGACGGGACAGGGGGCTAAATAGCAATCAGCCCCAGCATTTT
D: NA; size: NA; V: TRBV6-6; J: TRBJ2-7; CDR3: CASSYGVGSGSYEQYF; DNA: TGTGCCAGCAGTTACGGGGTGGGGAGCGGCTCCTACGAGCAGTACTTC
D: NA; size: once; V: TRBV5-1; J: TRBJ2-5; CDR3: CASSFGRAPQETQYF; DNA: TGCGCCAGCAGCTTTGGTAGGGCCCCCCAAGAGACCCAGTACTTC
D: TRBD1; size: NA; V: TRBV29-1; J: TRBJ2-3; CDR3: CSVAPGQGTDTQYF; DNA: TGCAGCGTTGCTCCGGGACAGGGGACAGATACGCAGTATTTT
D: NA; size: NA; V: TRBV15; J: TRBJ1-5; CDR3: CATSGDPYSNQPQHF; DNA: TGTGCCACCAGCGGAGACCCATATAGCAATCAGCCCCAGCATTTT
D: NA; size: NA; V: TRBV18; J: TRBJ1-4; CDR3: CASSPGEKLFF; DNA: TGTGCCAGCTCACCCGGGGAAAAACTGTTTTTT